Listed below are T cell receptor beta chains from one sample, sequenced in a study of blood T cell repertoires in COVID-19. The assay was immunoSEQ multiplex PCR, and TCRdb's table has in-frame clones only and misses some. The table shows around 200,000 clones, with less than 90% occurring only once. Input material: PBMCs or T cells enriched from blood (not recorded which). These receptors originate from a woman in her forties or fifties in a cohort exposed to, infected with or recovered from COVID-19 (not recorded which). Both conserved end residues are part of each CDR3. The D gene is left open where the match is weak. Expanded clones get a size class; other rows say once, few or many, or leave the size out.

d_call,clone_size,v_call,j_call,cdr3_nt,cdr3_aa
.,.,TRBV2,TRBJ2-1,TGTGCCAGCAGTTCGTACAATGAGCAGTTCTTC,CASSSYNEQFF
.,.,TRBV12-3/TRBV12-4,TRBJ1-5,TGTGCCAGCGCCCGGGGTATGGGTCAGCCCCAGCATTTT,CASARGMGQPQHF
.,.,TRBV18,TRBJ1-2,TGTGCCAGCTCACCGGTGGGGAGAGACTATGGCTACACCTTC,CASSPVGRDYGYTF
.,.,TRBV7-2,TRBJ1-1,TGTGCCAGCAGCTTAGTGGCAGGGACTTCGAACACTGAAGCTTTCTTT,CASSLVAGTSNTEAFF
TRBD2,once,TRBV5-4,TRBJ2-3,TGTGCCAGCAGCTTGACTAGCGGGGTCACAGATACGCAGTATTTT,CASSLTSGVTDTQYF
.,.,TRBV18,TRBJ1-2,TGTGCCAGCTCAGCCTGGGTGGAGTCTCACTATGGCTACACCTTC,CASSAWVESHYGYTF
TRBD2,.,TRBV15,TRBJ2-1,TGTGCCACCAGCAGCCGGGGGGGGGCTTCTATTAGCTCCTACAATGAGCAGTTCTTC,CATSSRGGASISSYNEQFF
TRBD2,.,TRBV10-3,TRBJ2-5,TGTGCCATCAGTGACCCTCCGGGGACTAGCGGGAAAGAGACCCAGTACTTC,CAISDPPGTSGKETQYF
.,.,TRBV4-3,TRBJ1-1,TGCGCCAGCAGCCAAGAGGCGAGGGGGTACGCGGCTTTCTTT,CASSQEARGYAAFF
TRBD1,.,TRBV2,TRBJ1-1,TGTGCCAGCAGTTCACAGGGGAGTGAAGCTTTCTTT,CASSSQGSEAFF
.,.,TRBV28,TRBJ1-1,TGTGCCAGCAGGATAACAAACACTGAAGCTTTCTTT,CASRITNTEAFF
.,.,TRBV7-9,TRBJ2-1,TGTGCCAGCTCCTGGGGGCTGATAGACAATGAGCAGTTCTTC,CASSWGLIDNEQFF
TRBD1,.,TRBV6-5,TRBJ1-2,TGTGCCAGCAGTTTGACAGGGTCCAACTCGGCGATCTACACCTTC,CASSLTGSNSAIYTF
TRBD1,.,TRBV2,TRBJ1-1,TGTGCCAGCAGTGAAGCGCTTCTGGACAGGGTTGACACTGAAGCTTTCTTT,CASSEALLDRVDTEAFF